The 31 T cell receptor beta chains presented below share a single source sample, sequenced in a study of T cell responses to AZD1222 COVID-19 vaccine. The protocol was immunoSEQ multiplex PCR, while the TCRdb copy is restricted to in-frame clones and leaves out a portion. Of about 140,000 clones listed, around 90% are singletons. The sequencing here drew on peripheral blood, taken on day 0 of AZD1222 vaccination. The receptors were sampled from an adult in good health.

The chain carries TRBV7-8 and TRBJ2-5; 10 bases line up with TRBD2. The length of the CDR3 is 19 residues. Germline CDR1 is SGHVS and CDR2 is FQNEAQ. V lost 0 bases and J lost 6; bases outside the gene matches: 16. The CDR3 protein is CASSLAFIRLAGVTKTQYF. For the CDR3, the DNA is TGTGCCAGCAGCTTAGCCTTTATTCGGCTAGCGGGAGTAACGAAGACCCAGTACTTC.

This sequence joins TRBV18 and TRBJ1-2; D gene unclear. This CDR3 has 13 amino acids. The V end was cut by 6 bases, the J end by 1 base, with 9 bases between. The germline V gene has CDR1 KGHSH and CDR2 LQKENI. In nucleotides, the CDR3 is TGTGCCAGCTCGCCAAACAGTAACTATGGCTACACCTTC. Translation gives CASSPNSNYGYTF.

The rearrangement uses TRBV7-2 and TRBJ2-7; maybe TRBD1 (6 bases). This CDR3 contains 13 residues. The ends were cut back, 2 bases at V and 5 bases at J, with 10 bases in the middle. Germline loops: CDR1 SGHTA, CDR2 FQGNSA. DNA of the CDR3: TGTGCCAGCAGCTTATTAAAGGGGGACGAGCAGTACTTC. Translation: CASSLLKGDEQYF. The full variable domain, completed using reference TRBV7-2 and TRBJ2-7, is GAGVSQSPSNKVTEKGKDVELRCDPISGHTALYWYRQSLGQGLEFLIYFQGNSAPDKSGLPSDRFSAERTGGSVSTLTIQRTQQEDSAVYLCASSLLKGDEQYFGPGTRLTVT.

The rearrangement links TRBV28 to TRBJ2-1, with 7 nucleotides matching TRBD1. The CDR3 loop spans 14 amino acids. Germline lookup yields CDR1 MDHEN and CDR2 SYDVKM. Unmatched junction bases numbered 10, after V lost 2 bases and J lost 12 bases. For the CDR3, the DNA is TGTGCCAGCAGTTTAGGGACAGAAATTACCGTGCAGTTCTTC. This gives the protein CASSLGTEITVQFF.

The V and J genes are TRBV28 and TRBJ1-5, with TRBD1 matching 9 bases. This CDR3 is 14 amino acids long. Germline CDR1 reads MDHEN; CDR2 reads SYDVKM. Trimming at V came to 7 bases and at J to 5 bases, leaving 6 bases not matched to a gene. The CDR3 loop is CASTGQGPHQPQHF. For the CDR3, the DNA is TGTGCCAGCACAGGACAGGGGCCCCATCAGCCCCAGCATTTT.

The J gene is TRBJ1-3, the V gene TRBV7-2, with TRBD1 matching over 8 bases. Unmatched junction bases numbered 7, after V lost 2 bases and J lost 1 base. Looked up from germline, CDR1 is SGHTA and CDR2 is FQGNSA. The CDR3 is 17 residues long. For the CDR3, the DNA is TGTGCCAGCAGCTTAAGTCCCAGGGGGCTGTCTGGAAACACCATATATTTT. Translating gives CASSLSPRGLSGNTIYF. Full variable domain (outside the CDR3, taken from reference TRBV7-2 and TRBJ1-3): GAGVSQSPSNKVTEKGKDVELRCDPISGHTALYWYRQSLGQGLEFLIYFQGNSAPDKSGLPSDRFSAERTGGSVSTLTIQRTQQEDSAVYLCASSLSPRGLSGNTIYFGEGSWLTVV.

The V call is TRBV7-2, the J call TRBJ1-6, with TRBD1 matching over 10 bases. CDR3 length equals 16 residues. V lost 1 base and J lost 7; bases outside the gene matches: 4. Germline V gives CDR1 SGHTA, CDR2 FQGNSA. The DNA for the CDR3 is TGTGCCAGCAGCTTAGAAGGGACAGGGGCCAATTCACCCCTCCACTTT. Amino acid sequence: CASSLEGTGANSPLHF.

This chain uses TRBV2 with TRBJ1-2; possibly TRBD1 for D (5 bases). Per germline, CDR1 SNHLY and CDR2 FYNNEI. This CDR3 has 13 residues. Between the trimmed V and J ends, which lost 5 bases and 2 bases, there was a span of 9 bases. The CDR3 coding sequence is TGTGCCAGCAGTATCCAGGGAAACTATGGCTACACCTTC. Translation: CASSIQGNYGYTF.

This clone was seen just once. This sequence joins TRBV6-2 or TRBV6-3 and TRBJ2-7; 7 nucleotides align to TRBD2. Germline CDR1 reads MNHEY; CDR2 reads SVGEGT. The V segment lost 2 bases and the J segment 5 bases; nucleotides outside the gene matches: 3. The CDR3 runs to 13 residues. CDR3 region: CASSYAGVNEQYF. CDR3 DNA sequence: TGTGCCAGCAGTTACGCGGGGGTGAACGAGCAGTACTTC.

This clone was seen just once. V is TRBV10-3 and J is TRBJ2-2; 13 bases line up with TRBD2. CDR3 size: 17 residues. V was clipped by 4 bases and J by 4 bases; unmatched bases: 6. Germline CDR1 is ENHRY and CDR2 is SYGVKD. CDR3 in amino acids: CAISGGLAGITTGELFF. The CDR3 region has the DNA TGTGCCATCAGTGGGGGACTAGCGGGGATCACCACCGGGGAGCTGTTTTTT.

J is TRBJ1-4 and V is TRBV5-5, with 7 positions matching TRBD1. Germline V gene data show CDR1 as SGHKS and CDR2 as YYEKEE (reference sequence). The length of the CDR3 is 16 residues. With 4 bases clipped from V and 7 bases from J, the junction kept 13 bases outside the gene matches. The DNA for the CDR3 is TGTGCCAGCAGCCTTTTACCTTCGACAGGGAGTGAAAAACTGTTTTTT. Amino acids: CASSLLPSTGSEKLFF.

This sequence joins TRBV9 and TRBJ2-4; the D gene is possibly TRBD2 (5 bases). Trimming stripped 4 bases from V and 7 bases from J, with 15 bases between. CDR1 SGDLS and CDR2 YYNGEE come from the germline V gene. The length of the CDR3 is 14 residues. In DNA form, the CDR3 reads TGTGCCAGCAGCCCAGACGGAGGTACGAACATTCAGTACTTC. It translates to CASSPDGGTNIQYF. Complete variable domain (other parts from reference TRBV9 and TRBJ2-4): DSGVTQTPKHLITATGQRVTLRCSPRSGDLSVYWYQQSLDQGLQFLIQYYNGEERAKGNILERFSAQQFPDLHSELNLSSLELGDSALYFCASSPDGGTNIQYFGAGTRLSVL.

This clone was counted only a few times. The CDR3 DNA reads as TGTGCCAGTAGACCGGGACGCGCCCAAGAGACCCAGTACTTC. Its translation: CASRPGRAQETQYF. The chain combines TRBV6-5 with TRBJ2-5; perhaps D is TRBD1 or TRBD2 (5 bases each). The V end lost 9 bases, the J end lost 1 base, and 15 bases lay between the germline ends. This CDR3 contains 14 residues. In germline, CDR1 is MNHEY, CDR2 SVGAGI.

The chain is built from TRBV12-3 or TRBV12-4 and TRBJ2-7; D not resolved. The V gene lost 6 bases and the J gene lost 6 bases, with 12 bases spanning the gap. The CDR3 extends over 12 amino acids. The CDR3 loop is CASRFSTGEQYF. In nucleotides, the CDR3 is TGTGCCAGCAGATTTTCGACCGGCGAGCAGTACTTC.

The V call is TRBV6-1, the J call TRBJ1-5; D is perhaps TRBD1 (6 bases). V was trimmed by 4 bases and J by 4 bases, leaving 26 bases between them. Germline CDR1 is MNHNS and CDR2 is SASEGT. The CDR3 consists of 19 residues. The CDR3 loop is CASSGFVQGISGRNQPQHF. The CDR3 DNA is TGTGCCAGCAGTGGGTTTGTCCAGGGGATCTCGGGCCGAAATCAGCCCCAGCATTTT.

The chain employs TRBV20-1 and TRBJ1-2; D not resolved. V was clipped by 4 bases and J by 3 bases, with 0 bases between them. CDR3 size: 9 residues. The germline V gene has CDR1 DFQATT and CDR2 SNEGSKA (reference sequence). The DNA of the CDR3 is TGCAGTGCTAACTATGGCTACACCTTC. This encodes CSANYGYTF.

This chain connects TRBV27 to TRBJ2-3; D remains unclear. CDR3 size: 12 residues. V shed 5 bases and J shed 2 bases, with 5 bases lying between them. In germline, CDR1 is MNHEY, CDR2 SMNVEV (reference sequence). CDR3 region: CASSTFTDTQYF. The CDR3 bases are TGTGCCAGCAGTACCTTCACAGATACGCAGTATTTT.

J is TRBJ2-5 and V is TRBV4-1, with D possibly TRBD2 on 5 matching bases. CDR3 length: 15 amino acids. V was clipped by 0 bases and J by 5 bases, with 13 bases between them. Per germline, CDR1 MGHRA and CDR2 YSYEKL. CDR3 nucleotides: TGCGCCAGCAGCCAAGATCGGGCTAGCCGGGAGACCCAGTACTTC. Translating it yields CASSQDRASRETQYF.

The V and J genes are TRBV9 and TRBJ1-2, with D tentatively TRBD1 (6 bases). The CDR3 has 16 amino acids. The ends were cut back, 4 bases at V and 4 bases at J, with 20 bases in the middle. CDR1 SGDLS and CDR2 YYNGEE come from the germline V gene. The CDR3 is CASSPPGAGNSYGYTF. The CDR3 nucleotides are TGTGCCAGCAGCCCCCCGGGGGCAGGGAATAGCTATGGCTACACCTTC.

The table lists this clone with a few counts. The chain uses TRBV20-1 and TRBJ1-1; D not certain. Germline V CDR1 and CDR2: DFQATT, SNEGSKA (reference sequence). The CDR3 runs 11 residues. The CDR3 reads CKGREATEAFF. CDR3 in DNA: TGCAAAGGAAGGGAGGCCACTGAAGCTTTCTTT.

The chain joins TRBV6-5 to TRBJ1-1; 7 bases are a match to TRBD1. CDR3 length: 15 amino acids. Germline CDR1 reads MNHEY; CDR2 reads SVGAGI. V trimming: 2 bases; J trimming: 3 bases; junction bases outside the gene matches: 6. The CDR3 region is CASSYPLGQDTEAFF. The CDR3 region has the DNA TGTGCCAGCAGTTACCCCCTTGGACAGGACACTGAAGCTTTCTTT.

The rearrangement uses TRBV5-1 and TRBJ1-3; TRBD1 might be the D (6 bases). Germline CDR1 reads SGHRS; CDR2 reads YFSETQ. Trimming stripped 3 bases from V and 2 bases from J, with 18 bases between. The CDR3 length is 17 residues. The CDR3 region is CASSSGTTGLAGNTIYF. CDR3 sequence (DNA): TGCGCCAGCAGCTCCGGAACGACAGGACTGGCTGGAAACACCATATATTTT.

The V gene is TRBV19, the J gene TRBJ2-3, with no clear D. V lost 1 base and J lost 4, with 9 bases in between. Germline CDR1 reads LNHDA; CDR2 reads SQIVND (reference sequence). CDR3 length: 14 amino acids. The CDR3 reads CASSIGPNPDTQYF. The CDR3 DNA follows: TGTGCCAGTAGTATAGGTCCTAACCCAGATACGCAGTATTTT.

The CDR3, as DNA: TGTGCCAGCAGTCGCTCCCCGGGACTTAGCTACACCTTC. Translated, it gives CASSRSPGLSYTF. The J gene is TRBJ1-2, the V gene TRBV2, with D perhaps TRBD1 (5 bases). The CDR3 is 13 residues long. From germline, CDR1 is SNHLY and CDR2 FYNNEI. Between the trimmed V and J ends, which lost 5 bases and 9 bases, there was a span of 16 bases.

The chain has TRBV9 and TRBJ1-4; 9 bases are a match to TRBD1. The ends lost 4 bases at V and 6 bases at J; junction bases unmatched: 13. Germline CDR1 SGDLS, CDR2 YYNGEE. This CDR3 region has 17 residues. The CDR3 loop is CASSSHPGQGMDEKLFF. Written as DNA, the CDR3 is TGTGCCAGCAGCTCCCATCCCGGACAGGGGATGGATGAAAAACTGTTTTTT. Based on the CDR3 plus reference TRBV9 and TRBJ1-4, the full variable domain is DSGVTQTPKHLITATGQRVTLRCSPRSGDLSVYWYQQSLDQGLQFLIQYYNGEERAKGNILERFSAQQFPDLHSELNLSSLELGDSALYFCASSSHPGQGMDEKLFFGSGTQLSVL.

The chain carries TRBV2 and TRBJ1-2, with D maybe TRBD1 (6 bases). Germline V gene sequence: CDR1 SNHLY, CDR2 FYNNEI. The CDR3 length is 17 residues. Trimming removed 4 bases from V and 6 bases from J, with 24 bases in between. The CDR3 DNA follows: TGTGCCAGCAGTGGTCAAATCTGGGGGGCGGCTGGCGATGGCTACACCTTC. This codes for CASSGQIWGAAGDGYTF.

This clone showed up just a few times. The sample holds other DNA sequences that translate to the same CDR3. The DNA for the CDR3 is TGTGCCAGCAGCTTGGCCGGTACAGGGAGGTACGAGCAGTACTTC. It yields the protein CASSLAGTGRYEQYF. The chain combines TRBV5-4 with TRBJ2-7; possibly TRBD1 or TRBD2 for D (6 bases each). V was trimmed by 0 bases and J by 4 bases, leaving 14 bases between them. Germline V gene lookup returns CDR1 SGHNT and CDR2 YYREEE (reference sequence). The CDR3 spans 15 residues.

The chain carries TRBV28 and TRBJ1-2, with a possible D match to TRBD1 (5 bases). The V end was cut by 5 bases, the J end by 4 bases, with 8 bases between. CDR1 MDHEN and CDR2 SYDVKM come from the germline V gene. This CDR3 has 12 residues. The CDR3 sequence is CASSAGSYGYTF. CDR3 DNA: TGTGCCAGCAGTGCAGGGAGCTATGGCTACACCTTC.

The rearrangement uses TRBV21-1 and TRBJ1-5. TRBV21-1 is shown as a pseudogene. The CDR3 loop spans 15 amino acids. CDR3 region: CASRLSGASNQPQHF. The CDR3 DNA follows: TGTGCCAGCAGATTGTCGGGGGCTAGCAATCAGCCCCAGCATTTT.

The chain is built from TRBV11-2 and TRBJ1-2, with a possible D match to TRBD1 (6 bases). Trimming took 0 bases from V and 4 from J, leaving 12 bases between them. This CDR3 is built from 15 residues. Germline loops: CDR1 SGHAT, CDR2 FQNNGV. For the CDR3, the DNA is TGTGCCAGCAGCTTAGAACAGGGACCCACCTATGGCTACACCTTC. Translation: CASSLEQGPTYGYTF.

The chain uses TRBV28 and TRBJ1-6; TRBD1 matches at 7 bases. The CDR3 is 17 residues long. V was clipped by 3 bases and J by 4 bases; unmatched bases: 9. Germline assignment: CDR1 MDHEN and CDR2 SYDVKM. This CDR3 reads CASSLMGTAPYNSPLHF. The CDR3 nucleotides are TGTGCCAGCAGTTTGATGGGGACAGCCCCATATAATTCACCCCTCCACTTT.